These 14 T cell receptor beta chains were all obtained from the same sample, sequenced in a study of ipilimumab plus nivolumab after autologous stem cell transplantation (dated by TCRdb to about 2021). The library was produced with the immunoSEQ multiplex PCR assay. Not all clones reach the TCRdb copy of this immuneACCESS table, which keeps in-frame sequences only. Checked studies attribute under half of the gap to unresolved V genes and leave the rest unexplained. Across this sample there are more than 20,000 clones, with around 80% seen only once. The ten largest clones capture about a fifth of the sample. Sequencing used PBMCs, obtained in a trial of ipilimumab plus nivolumab as post-transplant consolidation. The receptors come from a male donor with diffuse large B-cell lymphoma.

The rearrangement links TRBV6-5 to TRBJ2-5; D unclear. V shed 6 bases and J shed 5 bases, with 16 bases lying between them. The CDR3 totals 14 residues. Germline-derived CDR1 and CDR2 are MNHEY and SVGAGI. The CDR3 loop reads CASSLDPGRETQYF. Written as DNA, the CDR3 is TGTGCCAGCAGCCTGGACCCGGGCAGGGAGACCCAGTACTTC.

The table lists this clone with a count of one. The rearrangement links TRBV6-5 to TRBJ1-4; 7 bases align to TRBD1. CDR1 is MNHEY and CDR2 is SVGAGI in the germline V gene. The CDR3 loop spans 15 amino acids. V gave up 6 bases and J gave up 6 bases; unmatched junction bases: 10. The CDR3 is CASRTAQGRYEKLFF. In DNA, the CDR3 is TGTGCCAGCAGGACCGCACAGGGGCGATATGAAAAACTGTTTTTT.

This clone was counted once. The chain recombines TRBV6-1 with TRBJ1-5, with D possibly matching TRBD1 (6 bases). This CDR3 is built from 18 residues. Germline assignment: CDR1 MNHNS and CDR2 SASEGT. V shed 3 bases and J shed 4 bases, with 22 bases lying between them. The CDR3 region has the DNA TGTGCCAGCAGTGAGAGGCTTCGGACGTTGGGGGCAAATCAGCCCCAGCATTTT. It encodes CASSERLRTLGANQPQHF.

The chain is built from TRBV9 and TRBJ2-3; D may be TRBD1 (5 bases). This CDR3 contains 19 residues. Per germline, CDR1 SGDLS and CDR2 YYNGEE. Trimming removed 0 bases at V and 0 bases at J, with 20 bases between. The CDR3 DNA reads TGTGCCAGCAGCGTAGGGGGCAGCCGCCGGCAACTTAGCACAGATACGCAGTATTTT. Translation gives CASSVGGSRRQLSTDTQYF.

The chain couples TRBV4-2 to TRBJ1-1; TRBD1 might be the D (5 bases). This CDR3 comprises 12 residues. With 1 base removed from V and 7 bases from J, the gap between germline ends came to 7 bases. Germline-derived CDR1 and CDR2 are LGHNA and YNFKEQ. This CDR3 reads CASSQVQGEAFF. The CDR3 nucleotides are TGTGCCAGCAGCCAAGTCCAGGGTGAAGCTTTCTTT.

On this clone itself: The same CDR3 is also encoded by other DNA sequences in this sample. The chain is built from TRBV30 and TRBJ1-2; D is undetermined. The CDR3 length is 12 residues. From germline, CDR1 is GTSNPN and CDR2 SVGIG (reference sequence). The CDR3 bases are TGTGTGTGGGAGAAAGCTAACTATGGCTACACCTTC. Its translation is CVWEKANYGYTF.

This clone came up a few times. This chain connects TRBV28 to TRBJ2-7; 8 bases line up with TRBD1. Germline-derived CDR1 and CDR2 are MDHEN and SYDVKM. The J segment lost 3 bases and the V segment lost 2 bases, leaving 6 bases of the junction unmatched. The CDR3 runs 15 residues. The CDR3 DNA is TGTGCCAGCAGTTTACTGACAGGGGCAAACTACGAGCAGTACTTC. This translates into CASSLLTGANYEQYF.

Written as DNA, the CDR3 is TGTGCCAGCAGCTTAACGTTTCCCCAGACTAGCACAGATACGCAGTATTTT. This translates into CASSLTFPQTSTDTQYF. The V gene is TRBV7-3, the J gene TRBJ2-3, with D unclear. CDR1 and CDR2 (germline): SGHTA, FQGTGA. The length of the CDR3 is 17 residues. V gave up 0 bases and J gave up 0 bases, with 13 bases separating them. Complete variable domain (other parts from reference TRBV7-3 and TRBJ2-3): GAGVSQTPSNKVTEKGKYVELRCDPISGHTALYWYRQSLGQGPEFLIYFQGTGAADDSGLPNDRFFAVRPEGSVSTLKIQRTERGDSAVYLCASSLTFPQTSTDTQYFGPGTRLTVL.

The chain combines TRBV5-4 with TRBJ2-3, with 8 bases that match TRBD2. The V segment lost 4 bases and the J segment 0 bases; nucleotides outside the gene matches: 10. CDR3 length: 17 residues. The germline CDR1 and CDR2 sequences are SGHNT and YYREEE (reference sequence). This chain's CDR3 is CASSLIVAGLSTDTQYF. The CDR3 DNA reads TGTGCCAGCAGCCTTATCGTAGCGGGGCTAAGCACAGATACGCAGTATTTT.

The chain recombines TRBV5-4 with TRBJ1-2; D gene uncertain. V dropped 3 bases and J dropped 6 bases, with 9 bases sitting between them. Germline assignment: CDR1 SGHNT and CDR2 YYREEE (reference sequence). The CDR3 consists of 12 residues. This CDR3 reads CASSSPQDGYTF. DNA for the CDR3: TGTGCCAGCAGCTCCCCCCAGGATGGCTACACCTTC.

The chain links TRBV2 to TRBJ2-7, with D possibly TRBD2 on 6 matching bases. Deletions cut 1 base from V and 2 bases from J, with 12 bases between. Looked up from germline, CDR1 is SNHLY and CDR2 is FYNNEI. The CDR3 is made up of 15 amino acids. The chain's CDR3 is CASSEGREATYEQYF. CDR3 coding DNA: TGTGCCAGCAGTGAAGGGAGGGAAGCAACCTACGAGCAGTACTTC. Looking up the rest from reference TRBV2 and TRBJ2-7 gives the full variable domain: EPEVTQTPSHQVTQMGQEVILRCVPISNHLYFYWYRQILGQKVEFLVSFYNNEISEKSEIFDDQFSVERPDGSNFTLKIRSTKLEDSAMYFCASSEGREATYEQYFGPGTRLTVT.

V gene TRBV29-1 combines with J gene TRBJ1-1, with 7 bases fitting TRBD1. The CDR3 loop spans 15 amino acids. Germline CDR1 is SQVTM and CDR2 is ANQGSEA. The junction had 14 bases not matched to a gene; V was cut back by 6 bases and J by 4 bases. DNA for the CDR3: TGCAGCGTCAAGGGCGCAGGGGGAGGTCCCACTGAAGCTTTCTTT. Its translation: CSVKGAGGGPTEAFF.

The chain employs TRBV19 and TRBJ1-2; maybe TRBD1 (5 bases). The CDR3 totals 15 residues. Per the germline V gene, CDR1 is LNHDA and CDR2 is SQIVND (reference sequence). V lost 5 bases and J lost 4, with 17 bases in between. The CDR3 loop reads CASSAEGQGRYGYTF. The DNA of the CDR3 is TGTGCCAGTAGTGCCGAGGGGCAGGGACGCTATGGCTACACCTTC.

This chain uses TRBV18 with TRBJ2-2; 10 nucleotides match TRBD1. Trimming at V came to 2 bases and at J to 6 bases, leaving 9 bases not matched to a gene. The length of the CDR3 is 17 residues. Germline CDR1 KGHSH, CDR2 LQKENI. The CDR3 loop is CASSPFSGQGFSGELFF. DNA of the CDR3: TGTGCCAGCTCACCATTCTCGGGACAGGGGTTTTCCGGGGAGCTGTTTTTT.